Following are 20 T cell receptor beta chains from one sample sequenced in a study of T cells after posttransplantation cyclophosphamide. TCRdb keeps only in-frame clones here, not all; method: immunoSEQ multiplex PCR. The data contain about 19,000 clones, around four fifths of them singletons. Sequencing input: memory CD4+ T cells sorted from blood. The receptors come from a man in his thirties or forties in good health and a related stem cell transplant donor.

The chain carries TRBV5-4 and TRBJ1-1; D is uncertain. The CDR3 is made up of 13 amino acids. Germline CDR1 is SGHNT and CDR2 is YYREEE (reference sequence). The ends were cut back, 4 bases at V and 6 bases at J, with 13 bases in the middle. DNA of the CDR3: TGTGCCAGCAGCGGAACGGAGGGAGCTGAAGCTTTCTTT. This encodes CASSGTEGAEAFF.

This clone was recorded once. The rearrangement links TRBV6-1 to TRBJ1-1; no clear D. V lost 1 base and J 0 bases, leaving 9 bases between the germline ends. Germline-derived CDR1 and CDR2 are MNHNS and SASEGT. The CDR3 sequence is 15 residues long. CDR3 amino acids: CASSEVSVVNTEAFF. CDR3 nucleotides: TGTGCCAGCAGTGAAGTGTCAGTGGTGAACACTGAAGCTTTCTTT.

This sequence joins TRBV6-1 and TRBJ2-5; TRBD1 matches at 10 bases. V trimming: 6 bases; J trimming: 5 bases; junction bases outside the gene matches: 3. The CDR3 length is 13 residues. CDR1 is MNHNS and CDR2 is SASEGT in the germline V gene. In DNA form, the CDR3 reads TGTGCCAGCAGAGGGACAGGGGTTGAGACCCAGTACTTC. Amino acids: CASRGTGVETQYF.

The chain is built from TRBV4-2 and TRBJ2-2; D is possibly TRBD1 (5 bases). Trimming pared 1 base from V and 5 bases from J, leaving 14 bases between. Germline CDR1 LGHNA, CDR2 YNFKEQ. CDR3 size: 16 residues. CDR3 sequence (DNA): TGTGCCAGCAGCCAAGCGGAATTATCAGGGACCGGGGAGCTGTTTTTT. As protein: CASSQAELSGTGELFF.

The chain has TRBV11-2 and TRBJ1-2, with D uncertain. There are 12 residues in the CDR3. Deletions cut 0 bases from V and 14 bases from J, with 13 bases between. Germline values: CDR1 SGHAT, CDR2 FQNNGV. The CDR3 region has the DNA TGTGCCAGCAGCTTAGATAATGGAGTGCGGACCTTC. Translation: CASSLDNGVRTF.

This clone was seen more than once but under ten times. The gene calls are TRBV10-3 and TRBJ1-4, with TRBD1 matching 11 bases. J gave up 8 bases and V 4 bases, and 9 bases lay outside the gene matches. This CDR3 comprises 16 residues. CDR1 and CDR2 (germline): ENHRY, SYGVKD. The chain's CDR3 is CAISAGQGARQEKLFF. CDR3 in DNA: TGTGCCATCAGTGCAGGACAGGGGGCTCGACAAGAAAAACTGTTTTTT.

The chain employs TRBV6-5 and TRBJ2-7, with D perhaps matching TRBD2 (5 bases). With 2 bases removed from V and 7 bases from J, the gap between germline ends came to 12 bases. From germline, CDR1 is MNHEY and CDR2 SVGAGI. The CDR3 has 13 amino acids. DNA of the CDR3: TGTGCCAGCAGTTACCCCGGCCGGGATGAGCAGTACTTC. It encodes CASSYPGRDEQYF.

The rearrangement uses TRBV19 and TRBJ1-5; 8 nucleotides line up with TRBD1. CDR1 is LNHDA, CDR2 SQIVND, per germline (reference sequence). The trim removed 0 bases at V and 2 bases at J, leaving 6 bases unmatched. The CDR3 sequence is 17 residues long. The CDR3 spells CASSIDNVDRGNQPQHF. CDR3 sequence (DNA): TGTGCCAGTAGTATAGATAACGTGGACAGGGGCAATCAGCCCCAGCATTTT.

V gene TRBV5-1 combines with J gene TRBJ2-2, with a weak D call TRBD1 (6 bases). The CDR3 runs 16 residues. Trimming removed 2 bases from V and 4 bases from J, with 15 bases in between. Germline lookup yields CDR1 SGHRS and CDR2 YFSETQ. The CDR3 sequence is CASSFNTGKATGELFF. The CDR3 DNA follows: TGCGCCAGCAGCTTTAATACAGGGAAGGCCACCGGGGAGCTGTTTTTT.

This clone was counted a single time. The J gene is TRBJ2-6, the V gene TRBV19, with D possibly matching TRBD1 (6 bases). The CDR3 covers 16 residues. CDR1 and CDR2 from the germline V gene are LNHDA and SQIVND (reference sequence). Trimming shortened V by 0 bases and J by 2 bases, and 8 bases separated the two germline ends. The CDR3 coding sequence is TGTGCCAGTAGTATAGATCAGGGGACTGGGGCCAACGTCCTGACTTTC. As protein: CASSIDQGTGANVLTF.

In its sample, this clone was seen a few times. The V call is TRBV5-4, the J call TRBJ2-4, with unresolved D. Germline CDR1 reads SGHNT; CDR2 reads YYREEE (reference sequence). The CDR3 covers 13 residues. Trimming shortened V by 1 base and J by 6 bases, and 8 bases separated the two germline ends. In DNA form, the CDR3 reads TGTGCCAGCAGCTTGTTACCCGGAAACATTCAGTACTTC. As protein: CASSLLPGNIQYF. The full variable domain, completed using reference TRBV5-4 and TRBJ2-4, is ETGVTQSPTHLIKTRGQQVTLRCSSQSGHNTVSWYQQALGQGPQFIFQYYREEENGRGNFPPRFSGLQFPNYSSELNVNALELDDSALYLCASSLLPGNIQYFGAGTRLSVL.

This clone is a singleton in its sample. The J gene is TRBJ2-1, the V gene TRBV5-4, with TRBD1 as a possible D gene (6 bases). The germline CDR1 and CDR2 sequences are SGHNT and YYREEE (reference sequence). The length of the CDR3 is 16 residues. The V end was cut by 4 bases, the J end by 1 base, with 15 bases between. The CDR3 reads CASSGMSTGSYNEQFF. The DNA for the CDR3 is TGTGCCAGCAGCGGAATGAGCACAGGGTCCTACAATGAGCAGTTCTTC.

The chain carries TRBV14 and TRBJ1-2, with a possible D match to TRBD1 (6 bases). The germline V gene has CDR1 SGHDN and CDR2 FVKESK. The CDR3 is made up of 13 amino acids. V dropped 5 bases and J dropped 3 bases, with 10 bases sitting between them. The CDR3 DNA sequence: TGTGCCAGCAGCGAACAGGGTCACTATGGCTACACCTTC. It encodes CASSEQGHYGYTF.

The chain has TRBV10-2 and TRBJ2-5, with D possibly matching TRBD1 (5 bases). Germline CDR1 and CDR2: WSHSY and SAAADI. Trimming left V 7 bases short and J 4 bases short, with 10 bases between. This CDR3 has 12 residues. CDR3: CASKWGGETQYF. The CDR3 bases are TGCGCCAGCAAATGGGGCGGAGAGACCCAGTACTTC.

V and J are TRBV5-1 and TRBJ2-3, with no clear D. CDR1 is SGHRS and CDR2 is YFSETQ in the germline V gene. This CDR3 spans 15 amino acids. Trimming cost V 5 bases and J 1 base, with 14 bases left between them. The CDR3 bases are TGCGCCAGCAGACAAAACAGAGCAGGCACAGATACGCAGTATTTT. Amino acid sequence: CASRQNRAGTDTQYF.

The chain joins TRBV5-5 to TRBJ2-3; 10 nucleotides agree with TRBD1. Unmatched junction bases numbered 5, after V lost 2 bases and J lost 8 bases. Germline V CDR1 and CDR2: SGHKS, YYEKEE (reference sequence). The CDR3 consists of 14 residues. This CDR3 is CASSFDRGRGTQYF. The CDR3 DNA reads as TGTGCCAGCAGCTTCGACAGGGGGCGGGGTACGCAGTATTTT.

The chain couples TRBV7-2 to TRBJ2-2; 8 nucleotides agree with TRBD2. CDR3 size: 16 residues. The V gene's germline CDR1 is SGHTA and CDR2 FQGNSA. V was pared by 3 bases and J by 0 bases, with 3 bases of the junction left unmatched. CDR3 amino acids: CASSFTSGANTGELFF. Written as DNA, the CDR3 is TGTGCCAGCAGCTTTACTAGCGGCGCGAACACCGGGGAGCTGTTTTTT. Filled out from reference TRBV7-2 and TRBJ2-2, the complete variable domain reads GAGVSQSPSNKVTEKGKDVELRCDPISGHTALYWYRQSLGQGLEFLIYFQGNSAPDKSGLPSDRFSAERTGGSVSTLTIQRTQQEDSAVYLCASSFTSGANTGELFFGEGSRLTVL.

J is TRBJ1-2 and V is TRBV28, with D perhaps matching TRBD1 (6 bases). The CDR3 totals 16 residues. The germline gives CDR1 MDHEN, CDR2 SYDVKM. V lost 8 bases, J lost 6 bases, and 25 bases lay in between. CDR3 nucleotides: TGTGCCAGCGCAATCGTAAGGGGGGGAAGTGAGAATGGCTACACCTTC. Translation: CASAIVRGGSENGYTF.

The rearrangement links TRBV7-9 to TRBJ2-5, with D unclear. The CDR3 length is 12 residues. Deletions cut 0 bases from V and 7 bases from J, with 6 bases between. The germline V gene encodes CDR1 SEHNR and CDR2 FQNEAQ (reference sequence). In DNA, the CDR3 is TGTGCCAGCAGCTTAGCGAGAGGGACCCAGTACTTC. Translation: CASSLARGTQYF.

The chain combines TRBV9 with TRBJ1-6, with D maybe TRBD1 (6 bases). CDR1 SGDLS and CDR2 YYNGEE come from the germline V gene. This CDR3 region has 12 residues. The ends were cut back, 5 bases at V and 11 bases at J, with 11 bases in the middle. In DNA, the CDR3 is TGTGCCAGCAGTACAGGGATGACACCCCTCCACTTT. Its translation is CASSTGMTPLHF.